The rows below give T cell receptor beta chains drawn from one sample of a study of cytomegalovirus exposure and HLA in healthy donors. The repertoire was sequenced with immunoSEQ multiplex PCR; TCRdb's copy has only in-frame clones and lacks some. This sample has about 150,000 clones, with 75% to 90% found just once. Sequenced input: PBMCs. The receptors come from a man aged 18 to 29 in good health and CMV-seropositive. The CDR3 runs from the conserved cysteine through the conserved F or W. A D gene is named only where the DNA matches it firmly. Clone sizes are given selectively: once, few, many, or a class where the clone is expanded.

>TRBV13|TRBJ1-2|NA|once
TGTGCCAGCAGCTACCCCCCTAGTGTCGGCTACACCTTC
CASSYPPSVGYTF
>TRBV30|TRBJ1-1|NA|NA
TGTGCCTGGAGTCCAGGGTTAAACACTGAAGCTTTCTTT
CAWSPGLNTEAFF
>TRBV15|TRBJ2-1|TRBD1|NA
TGTGCCACCAGCAGGACAGGGCACAATGAGCAGTTCTTC
CATSRTGHNEQFF
>TRBV7-9|TRBJ1-3|NA|NA
TGTGCCAGCAGCTTAGCGCTTGGCGGCAGGGGATCTGGAAACACCATATATTTT
CASSLALGGRGSGNTIYF
>TRBV28|TRBJ1-2|TRBD1|NA
TGTGCCAGCAGTCAACCGGGACAGGGGCACCGCCCAGGCTATGGCTACACCTTC
CASSQPGQGHRPGYGYTF
>TRBV7-2|TRBJ2-2|TRBD1|NA
TGTGCCAGCAGCCCCCGGACAGGGGTCGGCACCGGGGAGCTGTTTTTT
CASSPRTGVGTGELFF
>TRBV7-2|TRBJ1-6|TRBD1|NA
TGTGCCAGCAGCTTAGAGCGGACAGGGGGCGGCTCACCCCTCCACTTT
CASSLERTGGGSPLHF
>TRBV11-2|TRBJ2-2|NA|NA
TGTGCCAGCAGCTTAGTCGCAGGGTGGGCCACCGGGGAGCTGTTTTTT
CASSLVAGWATGELFF
>TRBV7-3|TRBJ2-5|NA|NA
TGTGCCAGCAGCCCCGGCGGAGGGGGCGCAGAGACCCAGTACTTC
CASSPGGGGAETQYF
>TRBV15|TRBJ2-1|TRBD1|NA
TGTGCCACCAGCAGACCGGACAGGGCTTACAATGAGCAGTTCTTC
CATSRPDRAYNEQFF
>TRBV7-9|TRBJ2-3|NA|NA
TGTGCCAGCAGCCCCCTGCGGGACAGAAGCACAGATACGCAGTATTTT
CASSPLRDRSTDTQYF
>TRBV6-1|TRBJ2-5|NA|NA
TGTGCCAGCAGCGTTATCGGGACCCAGTACTTC
CASSVIGTQYF
>TRBV7-8|TRBJ1-2|NA|NA
TGTGCCAGCAGCTTGGGGGCTAGGGACTATGGCTACACCTTC
CASSLGARDYGYTF
>TRBV25-1|TRBJ2-6|TRBD1|NA
TGTGCCAGCAGCGCGCCGACAGGGGGCGTTGATGGGGCCAACGTCCTGACTTTC
CASSAPTGGVDGANVLTF
>TRBV19|TRBJ1-6|NA|NA
TGTGCCAGTAGTATACTACGTGCGGGAACACATAATTCACCCCTCCACTTT
CASSILRAGTHNSPLHF
>TRBV7-2|TRBJ2-7|NA|NA
TGTGCCAGCAACGATCAGCGGTGGAGCTACGAGCAGTACTTC
CASNDQRWSYEQYF
>TRBV11-1|TRBJ2-2|NA|NA
TGTGCCAGCAGCCCACATCAACCGGGATCGGCCGGGGAGCTGTTTTTT
CASSPHQPGSAGELFF
>TRBV5-4|TRBJ2-7|TRBD1|NA
TGTGCCAGCAGCTTGACGGGACAGGGGCTCAACGAGCAGTACTTC
CASSLTGQGLNEQYF
>TRBV4-2|TRBJ1-2|NA|many
TGTGCCAGCAGCCAAGACCGGGGGGCTGGCTACACCTTC
CASSQDRGAGYTF
>TRBV29-1|TRBJ2-1|NA|NA
TGCAGCGTTGAGGAGGGCCCTAGGTTCTTC
CSVEEGPRFF
>TRBV11-2|TRBJ2-7|TRBD2|few
TGTGCCAGCAGCTTAGATCCAGCGGGAGGGCGCTACGAGCAGTACTTC
CASSLDPAGGRYEQYF
>TRBV6-5|TRBJ1-1|TRBD1|NA
TGTGCCAGCAGGACAGGGGGCATGAGCACTGAAGCTTTCTTT
CASRTGGMSTEAFF
>TRBV5-1|TRBJ2-1|TRBD2|NA
TGCGCCAGCAGCTTGAGGACTAGCGGGAGGGCCTTCGTCGATGAGCAGTTCTTC
CASSLRTSGRAFVDEQFF
>TRBV7-3|TRBJ2-1|TRBD2|NA
TGTGCGAGCGGGGAGGGGCGAAGCAATGAGCAGTTCTTC
CASGEGRSNEQFF
>TRBV19|TRBJ2-6|TRBD2|NA
TGTGCCAGTACCCGGGGGGGTACTGGGGCCAACGTCCTGACTTTC
CASTRGGTGANVLTF
>TRBV7-8|TRBJ2-5|TRBD2|NA
TGTGCCAGCAGCTTAGGGCTAGCGGGCCTGTACCAAGAGACCCAGTACTTC
CASSLGLAGLYQETQYF
>TRBV18|TRBJ2-7|TRBD2|NA
TGTGCCAGCTCCCGCGGGGGGTCCGAGCAGTACTTC
CASSRGGSEQYF
>TRBV25-1|TRBJ1-1|NA|NA
TGTGCCAGCAGTGGCGGACAGAGCATGAACACTGAAGCTTTCTTT
CASSGGQSMNTEAFF
>TRBV5-6|TRBJ2-7|NA|NA
TGTGCCAGCAGCTTGGCCGGTCCCAACTACGAGCAGTACTTC
CASSLAGPNYEQYF
>TRBV4-1|TRBJ1-5|TRBD1|once
TGCGCCAGCAGCCCTTTTTCCGGACAGGGAGAATCCAATCAGCCCCAGCATTTT
CASSPFSGQGESNQPQHF
>TRBV11-2|TRBJ1-4|TRBD1|NA
TGTGCCAGCAAGGACAGGTCGAGTCTTGCTAATGAAAAACTGTTTTTT
CASKDRSSLANEKLFF
>TRBV6-5|TRBJ1-2|NA|NA
TGTGCCAGCAGTTATATTCAGGGATCTAACTATGGCTACACCTTC
CASSYIQGSNYGYTF
>TRBV27|TRBJ2-7|NA|once
TGTGCCAGCAGCTCCACCCCTAACAGGGAACCCTACGAGCAGTACTTC
CASSSTPNREPYEQYF
>TRBV27|TRBJ1-1|TRBD1|NA
TGTGCCAGCAGTTCGCCGGGACAGGGGGACCACACTGAAGCTTTCTTT
CASSSPGQGDHTEAFF
>TRBV7-2|TRBJ2-7|TRBD1|NA
TGTGCCAGCAGCTTAGGTGGGACAGGGAGCAGCGAGCAGTACTTC
CASSLGGTGSSEQYF